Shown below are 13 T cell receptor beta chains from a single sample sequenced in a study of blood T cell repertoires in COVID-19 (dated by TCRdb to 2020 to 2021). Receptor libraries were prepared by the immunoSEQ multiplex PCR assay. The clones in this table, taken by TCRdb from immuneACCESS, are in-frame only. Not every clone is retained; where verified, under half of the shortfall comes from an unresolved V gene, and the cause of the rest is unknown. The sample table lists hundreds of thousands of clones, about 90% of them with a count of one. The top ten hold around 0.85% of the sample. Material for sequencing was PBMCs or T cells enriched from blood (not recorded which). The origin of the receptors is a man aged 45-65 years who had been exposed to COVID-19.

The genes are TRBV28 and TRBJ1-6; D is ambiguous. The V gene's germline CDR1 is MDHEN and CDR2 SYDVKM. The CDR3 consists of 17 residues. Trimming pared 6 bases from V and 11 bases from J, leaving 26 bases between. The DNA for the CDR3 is TGTGCCAGCAGCCAGACTAGGAGATTACATTTCGGGCCACCCCTCCACTTT. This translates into CASSQTRRLHFGPPLHF. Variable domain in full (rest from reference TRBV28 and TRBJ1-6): DVKVTQSSRYLVKRTGEKVFLECVQDMDHENMFWYRQDPGLGLRLIYFSYDVKMKEKGDIPEGYSVSREKKERFSLILESASTNQTSMYLCASSQTRRLHFGPPLHFGNGTRLTVT.

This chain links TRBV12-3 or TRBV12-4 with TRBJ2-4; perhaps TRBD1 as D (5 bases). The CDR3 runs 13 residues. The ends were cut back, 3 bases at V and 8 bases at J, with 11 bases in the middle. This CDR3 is CASSFRGLDIQYF. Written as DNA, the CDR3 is TGTGCCAGCAGTTTTAGGGGATTGGACATTCAGTACTTC.

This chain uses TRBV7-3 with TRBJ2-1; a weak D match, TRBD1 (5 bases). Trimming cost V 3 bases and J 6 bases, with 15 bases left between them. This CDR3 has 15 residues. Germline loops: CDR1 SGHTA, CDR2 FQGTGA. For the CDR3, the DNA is TGTGCCAGCAGCTTTTGGTCGGGTAGGGGCAATGAGCAGTTCTTC. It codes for CASSFWSGRGNEQFF. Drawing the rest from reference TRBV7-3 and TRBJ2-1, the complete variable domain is GAGVSQTPSNKVTEKGKYVELRCDPISGHTALYWYRQSLGQGPEFLIYFQGTGAADDSGLPNDRFFAVRPEGSVSTLKIQRTERGDSAVYLCASSFWSGRGNEQFFGPGTRLTVL.

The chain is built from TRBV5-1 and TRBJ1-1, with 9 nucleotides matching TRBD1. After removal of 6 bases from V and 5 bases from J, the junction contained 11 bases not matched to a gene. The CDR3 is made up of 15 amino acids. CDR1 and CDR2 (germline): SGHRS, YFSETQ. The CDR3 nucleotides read TGCGCCAGCAAATGGGGACAGGGATTGAGGACTGAAGCTTTCTTT. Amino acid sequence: CASKWGQGLRTEAFF.

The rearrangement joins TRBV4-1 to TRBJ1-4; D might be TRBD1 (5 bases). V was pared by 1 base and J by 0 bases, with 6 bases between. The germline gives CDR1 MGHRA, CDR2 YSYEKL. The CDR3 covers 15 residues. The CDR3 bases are TGCGCCAGCAGCCAAGCAGGGACAACTAATGAAAAACTGTTTTTT. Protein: CASSQAGTTNEKLFF.

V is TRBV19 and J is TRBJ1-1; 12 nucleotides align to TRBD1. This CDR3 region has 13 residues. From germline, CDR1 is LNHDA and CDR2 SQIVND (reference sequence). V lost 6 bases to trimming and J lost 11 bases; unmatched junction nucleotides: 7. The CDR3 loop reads CASSLRDRGPAFF. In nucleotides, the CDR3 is TGTGCCAGTAGCCTCCGGGACAGGGGGCCGGCTTTCTTT.

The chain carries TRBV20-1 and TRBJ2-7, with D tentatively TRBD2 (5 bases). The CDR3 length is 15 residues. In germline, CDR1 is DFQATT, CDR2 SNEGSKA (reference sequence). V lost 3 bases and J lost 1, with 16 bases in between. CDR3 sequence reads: CSASRREFPSYEQYV. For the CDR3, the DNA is TGCAGTGCTAGTCGTCGGGAATTTCCATCCTACGAGCAGTACGTC.

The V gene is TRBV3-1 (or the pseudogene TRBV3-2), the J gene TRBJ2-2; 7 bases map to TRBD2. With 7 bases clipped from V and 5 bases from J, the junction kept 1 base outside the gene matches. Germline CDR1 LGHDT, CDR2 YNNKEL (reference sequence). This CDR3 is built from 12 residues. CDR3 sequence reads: CASMRGTGELFF. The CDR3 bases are TGTGCCAGCATGCGGGGGACCGGGGAGCTGTTTTTT.

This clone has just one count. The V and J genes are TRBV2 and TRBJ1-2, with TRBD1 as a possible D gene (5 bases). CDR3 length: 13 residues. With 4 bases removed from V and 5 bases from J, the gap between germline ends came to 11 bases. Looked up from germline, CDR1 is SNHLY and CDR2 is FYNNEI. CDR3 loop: CASSGAGQYGYTF. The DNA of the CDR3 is TGTGCCAGCAGTGGGGCAGGGCAGTATGGCTACACCTTC.

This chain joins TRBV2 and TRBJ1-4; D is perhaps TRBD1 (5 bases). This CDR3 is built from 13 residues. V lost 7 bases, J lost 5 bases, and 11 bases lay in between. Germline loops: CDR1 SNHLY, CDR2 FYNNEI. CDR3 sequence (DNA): TGTGCCAGCAAGGATGGGGGGAATGAAAAACTGTTTTTT. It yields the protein CASKDGGNEKLFF.

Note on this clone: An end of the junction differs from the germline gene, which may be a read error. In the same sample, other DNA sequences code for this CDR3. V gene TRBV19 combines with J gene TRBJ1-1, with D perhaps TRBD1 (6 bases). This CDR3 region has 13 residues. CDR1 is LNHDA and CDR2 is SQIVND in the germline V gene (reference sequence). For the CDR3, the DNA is TGTGCCAGTAGGGCCAGCAGGGACACTGAAGCTTTTTTT. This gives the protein CASRASRDTEAFF.

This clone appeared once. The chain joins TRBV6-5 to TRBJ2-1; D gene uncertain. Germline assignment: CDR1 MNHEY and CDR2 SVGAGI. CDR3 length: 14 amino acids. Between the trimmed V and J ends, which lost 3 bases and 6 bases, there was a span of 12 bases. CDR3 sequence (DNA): TGTGCCAGCAGTTATGATACAGCTCGCAATGAGCAGTTCTTC. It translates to CASSYDTARNEQFF.

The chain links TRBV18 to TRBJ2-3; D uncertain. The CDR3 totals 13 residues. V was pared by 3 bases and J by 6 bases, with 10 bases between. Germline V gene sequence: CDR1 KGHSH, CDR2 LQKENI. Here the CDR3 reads CASSPAHSDTQYF. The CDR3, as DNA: TGTGCCAGCTCACCGGCACATTCTGATACGCAGTATTTT.